One and the same sample provided the 10 T cell receptor beta chains below, sequenced in a study of regulatory T cells in long-lasting Graves disease. Indicated time point: persistent/refractory GD, antithyroid drugs over 5 years with positive TRAb. PBMC RNA was the source of the TCR library. Arm-PCR of CDR3 regions and iRepertoire HTBI primers were the basis on which TCR beta libraries were built. Each CDR3 protein is one row after TCRdb ran MiXCR on the multiplex PCR reads. This repertoire shows fewer than 550,000 distinct CDR3 sequences, about a fifth found once; its top ten account for 6.5% to 9%. Sequences were derived from peripheral blood mononuclear cells (PBMCs), sampled when the disease was refractory, from a patient treated with antithyroid drugs. These receptor sequences come from a female donor with Graves disease.

This clonotype was recorded a few times. J is TRBJ1-1 and V is TRBV6-9, with D maybe TRBD1 (5 bases). The CDR3 runs to 15 residues. Deletions cut 3 bases from V and 1 base from J, with 12 bases between. Per the germline V gene, CDR1 is MNHGY and CDR2 is SVAAGI. The CDR3 nucleotides are TGTGCCAGCAGTTACTTCGGGGCCGGGAACACTGAAGCTTTCTTT. Its translation: CASSYFGAGNTEAFF.

Notes on this clonotype: The junction departs from the called germline gene at one end, perhaps through a read error. The gene calls are TRBV11-1 and TRBJ2-1; 12 bases map to TRBD2. Germline assignment: CDR1 SGHAT and CDR2 FQDESV (reference sequence). The CDR3 length is 13 residues. CDR3 region: CASSLAGGKEQFF. The CDR3 coding sequence is TGTGCCAGCAGCCTAGCGGGAGGGAAGGAGCAGTTCTTC.

This clonotype was found many times. The V call is TRBV12-3 or TRBV12-4, the J call TRBJ2-7; 12 bases line up with TRBD1. The CDR3 sequence is 13 residues long. V shed 9 bases, J shed 7 bases, and the junction held 7 bases outside the gene matches. This CDR3 is CASKGQGAREQYF. The CDR3, as DNA: TGTGCCAGTAAGGGACAGGGGGCTCGGGAGCAGTACTTC.

This clonotype showed up many times. The chain carries TRBV3-1 and TRBJ1-2; D uncertain. Looked up from germline, CDR1 is LGHDT and CDR2 is YNNKEL (reference sequence). The CDR3 is 12 residues long. The V end was cut by 6 bases, the J end by 8 bases, with 13 bases between. The CDR3 nucleotides read TGTGCCAGCAGACATTCAATGGGAGGCTACACCTTC. Encoded protein: CASRHSMGGYTF.

This clonotype has at least ten counts. The gene calls are TRBV11-2 and TRBJ1-1, with unresolved D. Trimming removed 5 bases from V and 1 base from J, with 5 bases in between. The germline gives CDR1 SGHAT, CDR2 FQNNGV. CDR3 size: 12 residues. CDR3 bases: TGTGCCAGCAGCCCGCAGAACACTGAAGCTTTCTTT. Translated: CASSPQNTEAFF.

Ten or more counts support this clonotype. The rearrangement links TRBV28 to TRBJ2-7, with 7 bases aligning to TRBD1. Trimming at V came to 5 bases and at J to 3 bases, leaving 4 bases not matched to a gene. Germline CDR1 is MDHEN and CDR2 is SYDVKM. This CDR3 contains 13 residues. CDR3 coding DNA: TGTGCCAGCAGTATGGGACAGTTCTACGAGCAGTACTTC. Its protein is CASSMGQFYEQYF.

In this sample, this clonotype turned up a few times. V is TRBV25-1 and J is TRBJ1-1; 8 bases are a match to TRBD1. Trimming at V came to 10 bases and at J to 9 bases, leaving 16 bases not matched to a gene. Germline lookup yields CDR1 MGHDK and CDR2 SYGVNS. CDR3 length: 14 amino acids. In nucleotides, the CDR3 is TGTGCCAACGTTCCAATCTTACAGGGGGGGAAAGCTTTCTTT. Translation: CANVPILQGGKAFF.

This clonotype was detected ten times or more. The J gene is TRBJ1-4, the V gene TRBV20-1; weak D call: TRBD1 (6 bases). The germline gives CDR1 DFQATT, CDR2 SNEGSKA (reference sequence). This CDR3 has 11 residues. V dropped 5 bases and J dropped 8 bases, with 9 bases sitting between them. The CDR3: CSAAGAEKLFF. CDR3 DNA: TGCAGTGCTGCAGGGGCGGAAAAACTGTTTTTT.

The chain is built from TRBV3-1 and TRBJ1-2; 11 nucleotides line up with TRBD1. This CDR3 has 15 amino acids. Germline V lookup: CDR1 LGHDT, CDR2 YNNKEL (reference sequence). Germline trimming cut 4 bases from V and 7 bases from J; bases unmatched to any gene: 8. For the CDR3, the DNA is TGTGCCAGCAGCCGAACCGGGACAGGGGGTACTGGCTACACCTTC. As protein: CASSRTGTGGTGYTF.

This clonotype has only a few counts. The rearrangement uses TRBV29-1 and TRBJ2-2; D is possibly TRBD1 (5 bases). The V end lost 3 bases, the J end lost 3 bases, and 11 bases lay between the germline ends. The CDR3 loop spans 14 amino acids. Germline CDR1 and CDR2: SQVTM and ANQGSEA. This chain's CDR3 is CSVDPTGDTGELFF. CDR3 DNA sequence: TGCAGCGTTGACCCAACAGGAGACACCGGGGAGCTGTTTTTT.